This T cell receptor beta chain comes out of a study of T cell responses to AZD1222 COVID-19 vaccine. The overall study: Both about-4-week and about-12-week second-dose recipients were combined.

To note about this clone: Its antigen is unknown.

Broader study findings: Among vaccine-associated CD4 TCRs, coverage spanned spike, with dominance at 160-218 and 743-854.

Assay: immunoSEQ multiplex PCR; the TCRdb copy retains only in-frame clones and omits some. The sample has some 90,000 clones; over 70% are singletons. This CDR3 has 14 amino acids. Losses at the gene ends were 5 bases for V and 0 bases for J; bases not matched to a gene: 5. Germline assignment: CDR1 SQVTM and CDR2 ANQGSEA. The source was peripheral blood, collected on day 0 of AZD1222 vaccination. The genes are TRBV29-1 and TRBJ1-1; 8 nucleotides agree with TRBD1. This TCR was recovered from an adult in good health. CDR3 region: CSVLQGALNTEAFF. CDR3 DNA sequence: TGCAGCGTTCTCCAGGGGGCTTTGAACACTGAAGCTTTCTTT.